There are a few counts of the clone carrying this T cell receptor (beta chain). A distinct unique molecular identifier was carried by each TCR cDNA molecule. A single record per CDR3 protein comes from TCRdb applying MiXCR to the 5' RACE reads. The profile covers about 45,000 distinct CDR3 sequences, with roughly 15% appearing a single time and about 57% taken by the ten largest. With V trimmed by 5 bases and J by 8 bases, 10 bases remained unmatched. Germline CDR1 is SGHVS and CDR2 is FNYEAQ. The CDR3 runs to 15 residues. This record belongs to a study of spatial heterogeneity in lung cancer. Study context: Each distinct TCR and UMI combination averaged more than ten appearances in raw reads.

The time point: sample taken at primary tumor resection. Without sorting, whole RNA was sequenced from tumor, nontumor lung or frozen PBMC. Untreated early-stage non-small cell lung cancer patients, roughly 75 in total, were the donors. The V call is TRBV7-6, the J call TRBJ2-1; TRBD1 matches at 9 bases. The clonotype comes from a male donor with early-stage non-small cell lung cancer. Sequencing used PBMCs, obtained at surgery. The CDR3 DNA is TGTGCCAGCAGCGTACAGGGGGCGCTTCCGGATGAGCAGTTCTTC. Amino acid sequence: CASSVQGALPDEQFF.